This passage covers 4 T cell receptor beta chains from one sample sequenced in a study of shared clonotypes between healthy human individuals. The repertoire was sequenced with immunoSEQ multiplex PCR; TCRdb's copy has only in-frame clones and lacks some. The table includes 2.3 million or so clones, approximately 95% detected once. The sequenced sample consisted of naive CD4+ T cells from PBMCs. Regarding subset: CD45RA+ positively selected. These receptor sequences come from a man between 18 and 29 years old in good health. Some clones in this sample may be carry-over from other donors' samples.

The chain employs TRBV2 and TRBJ1-2; TRBD1 might be the D (6 bases). Trimming cost V 6 bases and J 6 bases, with 11 bases left between them. CDR1 is SNHLY and CDR2 is FYNNEI in the germline V gene. CDR3 size: 12 residues. CDR3 residues: CASRRQVNGYTF. CDR3 in DNA: TGTGCCAGCAGACGACAGGTTAATGGCTACACCTTC. Full variable domain (missing parts from reference TRBV2 and TRBJ1-2): EPEVTQTPSHQVTQMGQEVILRCVPISNHLYFYWYRQILGQKVEFLVSFYNNEISEKSEIFDDQFSVERPDGSNFTLKIRSTKLEDSAMYFCASRRQVNGYTFGSGTRLTVV.

Remarks on this clone: The sample holds other DNA sequences that translate to the same CDR3. The chain uses TRBV5-1 and TRBJ2-5; 8 nucleotides match TRBD2. CDR1 is SGHRS, CDR2 YFSETQ, per germline. Unmatched junction bases numbered 3, after V lost 0 bases and J lost 2 bases. CDR3 length: 15 residues. The CDR3 region is CASSLVGTRQETQYF. CDR3 sequence (DNA): TGCGCCAGCAGCTTGGTTGGGACTAGACAAGAGACCCAGTACTTC. Using reference TRBV5-1 and TRBJ2-5 for the parts outside the CDR3, the full variable domain is KAGVTQTPRYLIKTRGQQVTLSCSPISGHRSVSWYQQTPGQGLQFLFEYFSETQRNKGNFPGRFSGRQFSNSRSEMNVSTLELGDSALYLCASSLVGTRQETQYFGPGTRLLVL.

This chain uses TRBV5-6 with TRBJ1-2; possibly TRBD1 for D (6 bases). Deletions cut 4 bases from V and 8 bases from J, with 12 bases between. The V gene's germline CDR1 is SGHDT and CDR2 YYEEEE. The CDR3 length is 12 residues. This chain's CDR3 is CASSVSTGGYTF. The DNA of the CDR3 is TGTGCCAGCAGCGTATCTACAGGGGGCTACACCTTC.

The J gene is TRBJ2-7, the V gene TRBV6-5; no clear D gene. With 0 bases removed from V and 3 bases from J, the gap between germline ends came to 9 bases. Germline V gives CDR1 MNHEY, CDR2 SVGAGI. CDR3 length: 14 residues. CDR3 region: CASSYSVAIYEQYF. CDR3 in DNA: TGTGCCAGCAGTTACTCGGTAGCTATCTACGAGCAGTACTTC.